The 27 T cell receptor beta chains listed next were all sequenced from one sample in a study of type 1 regulatory T cells (dated by TCRdb to about 2021). General findings and caveats noted by the study authors: Compared with non-Tr1 cells, Tr1 cells had a TCR repertoire that was more restricted, a finding the study read as clonal expansion induced by alloantigen.

Their recognized antigens are unknown. The run used an Illumina MiSeq. TCRdb reanalyzed the raw reads on its own, using fastp at Q25 for trimming and MiXCR for clone calling, and kept in-frame beta chains. Merged by CDR3 protein, the rows form single entries marked with the most common genes and DNA. For this sample the table gives roughly 71,000 distinct CDR3 sequences, of which more than 20% were detected only once. Under 8.5% of the sample belongs to the ten largest clones. Sequencing was done on a sample of cultured type 1 regulatory T (Tr1) cells, either the whole culture or a sorted fraction (not recorded which). The sample's cell subset or site label, decoded: type 1 regulatory T cells sorted from the T-allo10 product. These receptors originate from a human donor in good health.

Only a few counts were recorded for this clonotype. The rearrangement links TRBV14 to TRBJ2-1; 13 nucleotides line up with TRBD2. The ends lost 1 base at V and 0 bases at J; junction bases unmatched: 9. This CDR3 has 20 residues. The V gene's germline CDR1 is SGHDN and CDR2 FVKESK. Here the CDR3 reads CASSQGLAGGQRSSYNEQFF. Here the CDR3 DNA reads TGTGCCAGCAGCCAAGGACTAGCGGGAGGCCAAAGATCCTCCTACAATGAGCAGTTCTTC. Full variable domain (outside the CDR3, taken from reference TRBV14 and TRBJ2-1): EAGVTQFPSHSVIEKGQTVTLRCDPISGHDNLYWYRRVMGKEIKFLLHFVKESKQDESGMPNNRFLAERTGGTYSTLKVQPAELEDSGVYFCASSQGLAGGQRSSYNEQFFGPGTRLTVL.

The chain employs TRBV28 and TRBJ1-2; D ambiguous. This CDR3 comprises 12 residues. In germline, CDR1 is MDHEN, CDR2 SYDVKM. Between the trimmed V and J ends, which lost 2 bases and 5 bases, there was a span of 6 bases. The CDR3 region is CASSLRPYGYTF. As DNA, the CDR3 is TGTGCCAGCAGTTTAAGGCCTTATGGCTACACCTTC.

The V and J genes are TRBV11-2 and TRBJ2-5; D is ambiguous. Germline values: CDR1 SGHAT, CDR2 FQNNGV. The germline V and J ends were trimmed by 7 bases and 5 bases, with 11 bases remaining between them. This CDR3 spans 12 amino acids. The CDR3 region has the DNA TGTGCCAGCACCACATCGGGTGAGACCCAGTACTTC. Its protein is CASTTSGETQYF.

The chain recombines TRBV27 with TRBJ1-2, with D tentatively TRBD1 (5 bases). Germline V gene lookup returns CDR1 MNHEY and CDR2 SMNVEV (reference sequence). V lost 5 bases and J 4 bases, leaving 17 bases between the germline ends. CDR3 length: 15 residues. The CDR3 DNA is TGTGCCAGCAGTCCAAGGCGGGGGGAGGGCTATGGCTACACCTTC. Its protein product is CASSPRRGEGYGYTF.

The table lists this clonotype with many counts. The rearrangement uses TRBV5-1 and TRBJ2-7; no clear D gene. In germline, CDR1 is SGHRS, CDR2 YFSETQ. V lost 0 bases to trimming and J lost 4 bases, with 8 bases between them. The CDR3 is 13 residues long. The CDR3 protein is CASSLGRAYEQYF. The CDR3 coding sequence is TGCGCCAGCAGCTTGGGGAGAGCATACGAGCAGTACTTC.

Of note for this clonotype: The junction differs from germline at one of its ends, possibly a read error. The CDR3: CASSELAGSSYNKQFF. The DNA of the CDR3 is TGTGCCAGCAGTGAACTAGCGGGAAGCTCCTACAATAAGCAGTTCTTC. The V and J genes are TRBV6-1 and TRBJ2-1, with 9 bases fitting TRBD2. This CDR3 is 16 amino acids long. The germline CDR1 and CDR2 sequences are MNHNS and SASEGT.

V is TRBV5-4 and J is TRBJ1-6; no firm D call. Between the trimmed V and J ends, which lost 1 base and 7 bases, there was a span of 9 bases. CDR1 and CDR2 (germline): SGHNT, YYREEE (reference sequence). The CDR3 is 14 amino acids. The CDR3 bases are TGTGCCAGCAGCTTGAGCGGTGGGAATTCACCCCTCCACTTT. Its protein product is CASSLSGGNSPLHF.

V is TRBV9 and J is TRBJ2-5, with TRBD2 as a possible D gene (5 bases). V dropped 0 bases and J dropped 3 bases, with 9 bases sitting between them. The CDR3 sequence is 14 residues long. CDR1 and CDR2 (germline): SGDLS, YYNGEE. The CDR3 region is CASSVGGYKETQYF. DNA of the CDR3: TGTGCCAGCAGCGTAGGCGGGTATAAAGAGACCCAGTACTTC.

This clonotype was counted only a few times. The CDR3 loop is CASRRGYGTAPSEQYF. CDR3 in DNA: TGTGCCAGCAGGAGGGGGTATGGGACAGCCCCTTCAGAGCAGTACTTC. The chain couples TRBV27 to TRBJ2-7; 7 positions agree with TRBD1. After removal of 6 bases from V and 7 bases from J, the junction contained 18 bases not matched to a gene. This CDR3 region has 16 residues. The germline CDR1 and CDR2 sequences are MNHEY and SMNVEV (reference sequence).

The chain links TRBV6-5 to TRBJ1-1, with TRBD1 matching over 9 bases. The junction had 0 bases not matched to a gene; V was cut back by 2 bases and J by 8 bases. The CDR3 is 12 amino acids. In germline, CDR1 is MNHEY, CDR2 SVGAGI. This chain's CDR3 is CASSYGTGEAFF. DNA of the CDR3: TGTGCCAGCAGTTACGGGACAGGGGAAGCTTTCTTT.

Ten or more counts support this clonotype. The gene calls are TRBV20-1 and TRBJ2-3, with 7 bases matching TRBD2. CDR3 size: 14 residues. Trimming removed 3 bases from V and 0 bases from J; junction bases left unmatched: 3. Germline lookup yields CDR1 DFQATT and CDR2 SNEGSKA (reference sequence). The CDR3, as DNA: TGCAGTGCTAGGAATAGCGGGAGCACAGATACGCAGTATTTT. Encoded protein: CSARNSGSTDTQYF.

CDR3: CATHSGQDYGYTF. As DNA, the CDR3 is TGTGCCACCCATTCCGGACAGGACTATGGCTACACCTTC. V gene TRBV19 combines with J gene TRBJ1-2, with 7 positions matching TRBD1. Germline assignment: CDR1 LNHDA and CDR2 SQIVND (reference sequence). The CDR3 is made up of 13 amino acids. Trimming at V came to 10 bases and at J to 3 bases, leaving 8 bases not matched to a gene.

V and J are TRBV9 and TRBJ2-1; D gene ambiguous. V dropped 2 bases and J dropped 0 bases, with 9 bases sitting between them. This CDR3 contains 15 residues. Germline V gene sequence: CDR1 SGDLS, CDR2 YYNGEE. DNA for the CDR3: TGTGCCAGCAGCGTGGTTAGTAGCTCCTACAATGAGCAGTTCTTC. Amino acids: CASSVVSSSYNEQFF.

This clonotype was counted a few times. This chain uses TRBV12-3 or TRBV12-4 with TRBJ1-5; 7 bases are shared with TRBD1. Losses at the gene ends were 5 bases for V and 9 bases for J; bases not matched to a gene: 10. This CDR3 comprises 14 residues. CDR3 protein: CASSPGTEGLPQHF. The CDR3 nucleotides are TGTGCCAGCAGTCCCGGGACAGAGGGATTGCCCCAGCATTTT.

This clonotype was seen only a few times. This sequence joins TRBV6-1 and TRBJ2-3; D uncertain. The germline CDR1 and CDR2 sequences are MNHNS and SASEGT. The CDR3 sequence is 12 residues long. V shed 7 bases and J shed 1 base, with 6 bases lying between them. The CDR3 loop is CASIVGTDTQYF. The CDR3 region has the DNA TGTGCCAGCATAGTGGGCACAGATACGCAGTATTTT.

The V call is TRBV28, the J call TRBJ2-7; TRBD2 matches 8 bases. V shed 2 bases and J 3 bases; nucleotides not matched to a gene: 3. CDR1 is MDHEN and CDR2 is SYDVKM in the germline V gene. The CDR3 extends over 14 amino acids. CDR3 coding DNA: TGTGCCAGCAGTTTACTAGCGGGTAGCTACGAGCAGTACTTC. Amino acid sequence: CASSLLAGSYEQYF.

CDR3 residues: CASSLSSGVWTF. CDR3 in DNA: TGTGCCAGCAGTTTATCGTCGGGGGTATGGACCTTC. The chain is built from TRBV27 and TRBJ1-2, with a possible D match to TRBD1 (5 bases). This CDR3 is built from 12 residues. Per germline, CDR1 MNHEY and CDR2 SMNVEV (reference sequence). The V gene lost 0 bases and the J gene lost 14 bases, with 13 bases spanning the gap.

The rearrangement joins TRBV5-5 to TRBJ2-7; 8 nucleotides match TRBD2. This CDR3 is built from 13 residues. V lost 7 bases, J lost 2 bases, and 5 bases stayed unmatched. The germline CDR1 and CDR2 sequences are SGHKS and YYEKEE (reference sequence). The CDR3 nucleotides read TGTGCCAGCGCGGTTAGCGGGACCTACGAGCAGTACTTC. Translated: CASAVSGTYEQYF.

This clonotype turned up a few times. The rearrangement joins TRBV5-6 to TRBJ2-5, with TRBD2 as a possible D gene (5 bases). Per germline, CDR1 SGHDT and CDR2 YYEEEE. V shed 4 bases and J shed 1 base, with 8 bases lying between them. The CDR3 extends over 13 amino acids. This chain's CDR3 is CASSGSPQETQYF. DNA for the CDR3: TGTGCCAGCAGCGGGAGTCCCCAAGAGACCCAGTACTTC.

The genes are TRBV12-3 or TRBV12-4 and TRBJ2-3; TRBD2 matches 7 bases. Losses at the gene ends were 6 bases for V and 6 bases for J; bases not matched to a gene: 6. CDR3 size: 13 residues. CDR3 region: CASSRTSSDTQYF. The DNA of the CDR3 is TGTGCCAGCAGCAGGACTAGTTCCGATACGCAGTATTTT.

The chain uses TRBV28 and TRBJ2-1; D is possibly TRBD2 (5 bases). V shed 6 bases and J shed 6 bases, with 18 bases lying between them. The CDR3 is made up of 15 amino acids. Germline V lookup: CDR1 MDHEN, CDR2 SYDVKM. CDR3 region: CASRPFLGSGNEQFF. For the CDR3, the DNA is TGTGCCAGCAGACCCTTTCTTGGGAGTGGCAATGAGCAGTTCTTC.

The chain carries TRBV6-1 and TRBJ2-7; 8 nucleotides match TRBD1. From germline, CDR1 is MNHNS and CDR2 SASEGT. The CDR3 covers 13 residues. With V trimmed by 7 bases and J by 2 bases, 4 bases remained unmatched. CDR3 amino acids: CASKTGVTYEQYF. The CDR3 nucleotides are TGTGCCAGCAAGACAGGGGTGACCTACGAGCAGTACTTC.

This clonotype has only a few counts. The V gene is TRBV6-6, the J gene TRBJ2-5, with unresolved D. Per germline, CDR1 MNHNY and CDR2 SVGAGI (reference sequence). The CDR3 runs 11 residues. V was trimmed by 6 bases and J by 5 bases, leaving 7 bases between them. The CDR3 coding sequence is TGTGCCAGCAGGCTCCTCGAGACCCAGTACTTC. Translating gives CASRLLETQYF.

V and J are TRBV27 and TRBJ1-5; D unclear. Germline V gene data show CDR1 as MNHEY and CDR2 as SMNVEV (reference sequence). The CDR3 is 16 amino acids. Trimming left V 3 bases short and J 0 bases short, with 12 bases between. The CDR3 nucleotides read TGTGCCAGCAGTTTTCTCCCCCTGTATAGCAATCAGCCCCAGCATTTT. Translating gives CASSFLPLYSNQPQHF.

This clonotype was counted between two and nine times. The rearrangement links TRBV25-1 to TRBJ2-3; TRBD1 is a possible D gene (6 bases). Germline CDR1 and CDR2: MGHDK and SYGVNS. V was shortened by 6 bases and J by 2 bases, with 15 bases between the two germline ends. There are 15 residues in the CDR3. The CDR3 loop reads CASSPPGAYTDTQYF. The CDR3 nucleotides read TGTGCCAGCAGCCCCCCAGGGGCCTACACAGATACGCAGTATTTT.

This clonotype was counted only a few times. The V call is TRBV20-1, the J call TRBJ2-3, with D perhaps TRBD2 (5 bases). CDR1 DFQATT and CDR2 SNEGSKA come from the germline V gene (reference sequence). The germline V and J ends were trimmed by 5 bases and 7 bases, with 13 bases remaining between them. The CDR3 sequence is 12 residues long. Written as DNA, the CDR3 is TGCAGTGCTGACTTTGGACTTAATACGCAGTATTTT. This sequence encodes CSADFGLNTQYF.

The chain has TRBV20-1 and TRBJ1-2; 7 positions agree with TRBD1. J lost 5 bases, V lost 6 bases, and 12 bases had no gene match. Germline V lookup: CDR1 DFQATT, CDR2 SNEGSKA (reference sequence). The CDR3 contains 14 residues. In DNA form, the CDR3 reads TGCAGTGCACAAACAGGGGTTTGGGGGTATGGCTACACCTTC. This codes for CSAQTGVWGYGYTF.